This TCR beta chain was retrieved from a study of T cells after somatic rescue of genetic block. CDR3 size: 12 residues. CDR1 MNHNS and CDR2 SASEGT come from the germline V gene. Libraries were prepared by immunoSEQ multiplex PCR; TCRdb keeps only in-frame clonotypes and omits some of them. The repertoire holds about 110,000 clones, with 75% to 95% as singletons. Sequencing was carried out using peripheral blood mononuclear cells (PBMCs). The chain is built from TRBV6-1 and TRBJ1-1, with unresolved D. The clonotype originates from a woman in her late teens or twenties. The CDR3 sequence: CGSGYLDAEAFF. The CDR3, as DNA: TGTGGGTCAGGATATCTCGACGCTGAAGCTTTCTTT.